The source of this TCR beta chain is a study of blood T cell repertoires in COVID-19. Study details: The origin of the acute and convalescent COVID-19 samples was the United States, Italy and Spain. PBMCs, B-cell-depleted T cells, or T cells provided the cDNA or gDNA that made up the material.

The trim removed 3 bases at V and 6 bases at J, leaving 3 bases unmatched. This CDR3 spans 13 amino acids. Germline CDR1 and CDR2: SGHRS and YFSETQ. The repertoire was sequenced with immunoSEQ multiplex PCR; TCRdb's copy has only in-frame clones and lacks some. The sample has more than 200,000 clones, around nine tenths seen once. This clone was detected once. The specimen was peripheral blood. The rearrangement joins TRBV5-1 to TRBJ1-5, with 7 bases aligning to TRBD1. The TCR comes from a woman in her sixties with COVID-19, enrolled during active disease. CDR3 nucleotides: TGCGCCAGCAGCTCCACAGGGGCTCAGCCCCAGCATTTT. Translation: CASSSTGAQPQHF.